Below are 23 T cell receptor beta chains sequenced from a single sample in a study of T cell clonality in common variable immunodeficiency. Study-wide findings and caveats: Reportedly, TCR beta sequences from common variable immunodeficiency showed fewer deletions and N-nucleotide insertions.

Sequencing used immunoSEQ multiplex PCR; TCRdb keeps in-frame clones, though not all of them. Recorded here are some 30,000 clones, none singletons. Antigens of these TCRs are unknown. The sample taken for sequencing was peripheral blood mononuclear cells. Receptors originate from a human donor with common variable immunodeficiency.

As to this clone: The sequenced fragment ends 3 residues before the CDR3 boundary, so the rest is inferred from the germline J gene. This chain joins TRBV30 and TRBJ2-2, with D perhaps matching TRBD2 (5 bases). Trimming shortened V by 2 bases and J by 6 bases, and 7 bases separated the two germline ends. Germline loops: CDR1 GTSNPN, CDR2 SVGIG (reference sequence). The CDR3 sequence is 12 residues long. The DNA read from the CDR3 is TGTGCCTGGAGTTTAGCGCCCGGGGAG. Translation: CAWSLAPGE. The entire CDR3 protein reads CAWSLAPGELFF.

This clone was recorded many times. The read ends 3 residues before the CDR3 terminus; that terminus is restored from the germline J gene. The gene calls are TRBV5-1 and TRBJ1-2; D is possibly TRBD1 (5 bases). The germline V and J ends were trimmed by 4 bases and 6 bases, with 13 bases remaining between them. This CDR3 is built from 13 residues. The germline V gene has CDR1 SGHRS and CDR2 YFSETQ. The CDR3 region is CASSLGGENGYTF. The DNA read from the CDR3 is TGCGCCAGCAGCCTGGGGGGGGAAAATGGC.

There are many counts of this clone. The read is 3 residues too short to cover the CDR3 end, so that end is filled in from the germline J gene. The chain has TRBV30 and TRBJ2-5; D might be TRBD1 (6 bases). The CDR3 covers 11 residues. Trimming pared 5 bases from V and 5 bases from J, leaving 9 bases between. In germline, CDR1 is GTSNPN, CDR2 SVGIG (reference sequence). The CDR3 spells CAWGGGETQYF. The part of the CDR3 DNA that was read is TGTGCCTGGGGGGGCGGGGAGACC.

As regards this clone: The read gets to within 3 residues of the CDR3 end, and the germline J gene fills in the rest. The rearrangement uses TRBV2 and TRBJ1-1; possibly TRBD1 for D (5 bases). Looked up from germline, CDR1 is SNHLY and CDR2 is FYNNEI. The CDR3 is 13 amino acids. Trimming pared 2 bases from V and 5 bases from J, leaving 9 bases between. Partial CDR3 DNA: TGTGCCAGCAGTGAAAAGGGGTCTACTGAA. Translation gives CASSEKGSTE. The whole CDR3 protein reads CASSEKGSTEAFF.

This clone appeared many times. The DNA ends 3 residues before the CDR3 does, and the rest of the CDR3 is filled in from the germline J gene. The rearrangement joins TRBV11-3 to TRBJ2-3; D call uncertain. The ends were cut back, 5 bases at V and 4 bases at J, with 16 bases in the middle. Germline lookup yields CDR1 SGHNT and CDR2 YENEEA. This CDR3 has 15 residues. CDR3 bases read: TGTGCCAGCAGCCCCTGGTACGTAGGGTCAGATACG. Residues: CASSPWYVGSDT. The entire CDR3 sequence reads CASSPWYVGSDTQYF.

Of note for this clone: The sequence runs out 3 residues before the end of the CDR3; the remainder is reconstructed from the germline J gene. J is TRBJ2-7 and V is TRBV11-2, with D possibly being TRBD2 (7 bases). The germline V and J ends were trimmed by 5 bases and 3 bases, with 17 bases remaining between them. Germline values: CDR1 SGHAT, CDR2 FQNNGV. The CDR3 runs to 15 residues. This CDR3 is CASSLWGGGVYEQYF. The sequenced CDR3 bases are TGTGCCAGCAGCCTATGGGGGGGCGGGGTCTACGAG.

Many counts were recorded for this clone. The junction differs from germline at one of its ends, possibly a read error. The read stops 3 residues short of the end of the CDR3; the missing end is completed from the germline J gene. J is TRBJ1-5 and V is TRBV4-2, with D maybe TRBD1 (5 bases). The germline V gene has CDR1 LGHNA and CDR2 YNFKEQ. There are 15 residues in the CDR3. The CDR3 DNA, read in part, is TGCGCCAGCAGCCAAGACGGCCAGGGTGATCAGCCC. It yields the protein CASSQDGQGDQP. The complete CDR3 protein is CASSQDGQGDQPQHF.

This clone showed up just a few times. The read ends 3 residues early relative to the CDR3; the germline J gene fills the gap. This chain uses TRBV19 with TRBJ2-5; the match to TRBD2 covers 9 bases. The CDR3 length is 15 residues. V lost 3 bases to trimming and J lost 0 bases; unmatched junction nucleotides: 2. Looked up from germline, CDR1 is LNHDA and CDR2 is SQIVND (reference sequence). The chain's CDR3 is CASSIGTSYQETQYF. The DNA read from the CDR3 is TGTGCCAGTAGTATCGGGACTAGCTACCAAGAGACC.

This clone was counted many times. The read falls 3 residues short of the CDR3 end, and the missing part is taken from the germline J gene. V and J are TRBV5-1 and TRBJ2-7; D uncertain. The V and J ends lost 0 bases and 4 bases respectively, with 11 bases between them. This CDR3 is built from 14 residues. The V gene's germline CDR1 is SGHRS and CDR2 YFSETQ. The DNA read from the CDR3 is TGCGCCAGCAGCTTGGCAACGAGTACTTACGAG. Protein product: CASSLATSTYE. In full, the CDR3 reads CASSLATSTYEQYF. Using reference TRBV5-1 and TRBJ2-7 for the parts outside the CDR3, the full variable domain is KAGVTQTPRYLIKTRGQQVTLSCSPISGHRSVSWYQQTPGQGLQFLFEYFSETQRNKGNFPGRFSGRQFSNSRSEMNVSTLELGDSALYLCASSLATSTYEQYFGPGTRLTVT.

As to this clone: The read terminates 3 residues before the CDR3 end, so the remaining end is supplied by the germline J gene. The chain joins TRBV7-9 to TRBJ1-2, with unresolved D. This CDR3 comprises 14 residues. V was pared by 2 bases and J by 4 bases, with 11 bases between. CDR1 SEHNR and CDR2 FQNEAQ come from the germline V gene (reference sequence). Here the CDR3 reads CASSLYEVPYGYTF. The sequenced part of the CDR3 DNA is TGTGCCAGCAGCTTATACGAGGTACCCTATGGC.

As to this clone: Read data end 3 residues before the CDR3 end; the end is taken from the germline J gene. The chain has TRBV14 and TRBJ2-7, with 7 bases fitting TRBD1. With V trimmed by 5 bases and J by 3 bases, 7 bases remained unmatched. CDR3 length: 14 residues. Germline loops: CDR1 SGHDN, CDR2 FVKESK. The CDR3: CASSSGTVDYEQYF. CDR3 DNA (partial): TGTGCCAGCAGCTCCGGGACAGTAGACTACGAG.

On this clone itself: The read gets to within 3 residues of the CDR3 end, and the germline J gene fills in the rest. The chain couples TRBV20-1 to TRBJ2-7; TRBD1 might be the D (6 bases). The CDR3 covers 15 residues. Trimming left V 3 bases short and J 0 bases short, with 15 bases between. Per germline, CDR1 DFQATT and CDR2 SNEGSKA (reference sequence). The covered CDR3 bases are TGCAGTGCTAGGACTAACAGGGCTAGCTCCTACGAG. Protein product: CSARTNRASSYE. The CDR3 in full is CSARTNRASSYEQYF.

This clone has a handful of counts. The missing CDR3 end, 3 residues past where the read stops, is filled in from the germline J gene. The chain links TRBV7-2 to TRBJ2-3; TRBD1 might be the D (5 bases). Germline V gene lookup returns CDR1 SGHTA and CDR2 FQGNSA. This CDR3 is built from 14 residues. Trimming took off 5 bases at V and 0 bases at J, with 9 bases between the two ends. CDR3 in amino acids: CASSLGASTDTQYF. The DNA read from the CDR3 is TGTGCCAGCAGCCTAGGGGCTAGCACAGATACG.

Only a few counts were recorded for this clone. The read terminates 3 residues before the CDR3 end, so the remaining end is supplied by the germline J gene. The V call is TRBV30, the J call TRBJ2-7; D is perhaps TRBD1 (6 bases). The CDR3 has 16 amino acids. Germline V gene sequence: CDR1 GTSNPN, CDR2 SVGIG (reference sequence). V was clipped by 0 bases and J by 1 base, with 16 bases between them. CDR3 residues: CAWSVTGPRRSYEQYF. The sequenced CDR3 bases are TGTGCCTGGAGTGTGACAGGCCCCCGGAGGTCCTACGAG.

This clone turned up a few times. The CDR3 extends 3 residues past the end of the read, so its final part is completed from the germline J gene. The chain links TRBV20-1 to TRBJ1-2, with 7 bases aligning to TRBD1. The germline V gene has CDR1 DFQATT and CDR2 SNEGSKA (reference sequence). The CDR3 is made up of 13 amino acids. The junction had 7 bases not matched to a gene; V was cut back by 7 bases and J by 2 bases. The sequenced CDR3 bases are TGCAGTGTTACGGGACAGCGGAACTATGGC. Residues: CSVTGQRNYG. The entire CDR3 sequence reads CSVTGQRNYGYTF.

This clone showed up just a few times. The read halts 3 residues ahead of the CDR3 end, with the missing end drawn from the germline J gene. The chain is built from TRBV18 and TRBJ1-1; 10 nucleotides agree with TRBD1. The V gene's germline CDR1 is KGHSH and CDR2 LQKENI. The CDR3 consists of 16 residues. Trimming at V came to 3 bases and at J to 1 base, leaving 5 bases not matched to a gene. The CDR3 sequence: CASSPSTGGGNTEAFF. The CDR3 DNA, read in part, is TGTGCCAGCTCACCCTCGACAGGGGGCGGGAACACTGAA.

The sample holds a few counts of this clone. The read falls 3 residues short of the CDR3 end, and the missing part is taken from the germline J gene. V and J are TRBV5-1 and TRBJ2-7; 7 nucleotides align to TRBD1. Germline loops: CDR1 SGHRS, CDR2 YFSETQ. After removal of 1 base from V and 2 bases from J, the junction contained 6 bases not matched to a gene. The CDR3 covers 15 residues. This chain's CDR3 is CASSLNTGTAYEQYF. Incomplete CDR3 DNA: TGCGCCAGCAGCTTGAATACCGGGACAGCCTACGAG.

In this sample, this clone turned up a few times. The DNA ends 3 residues before the CDR3 does, and the rest of the CDR3 is filled in from the germline J gene. The V call is TRBV5-1, the J call TRBJ2-3, with 7 bases identical to TRBD2. Germline CDR1 and CDR2: SGHRS and YFSETQ. This CDR3 spans 16 amino acids. With 5 bases clipped from V and 3 bases from J, the junction kept 12 bases outside the gene matches. This CDR3 reads CASRGRGLGGTDTQYF. CDR3 DNA, as far as it was read: TGCGCCAGCAGGGGGCGAGGACTAGGCGGGACAGATACG.

A note on this clone: The CDR3 goes on 3 residues after the read ends, and that part is filled in from the germline J gene. This chain connects TRBV7-9 to TRBJ1-2; D is ambiguous. Trimming removed 4 bases at V and 1 base at J, with 10 bases between. The CDR3 length is 14 residues. Germline CDR1 is SEHNR and CDR2 is FQNEAQ (reference sequence). Here the CDR3 reads CASSWAQFNYGYTF. The sequenced part of the CDR3 DNA is TGTGCCAGCAGCTGGGCGCAGTTTAACTATGGC.

In the case of this clone: The read finishes 3 residues shy of the CDR3 end, and the germline J gene is used to complete it. This chain uses TRBV20-1 with TRBJ2-7; TRBD2 aligns across 9 bases. The length of the CDR3 is 14 residues. CDR1 DFQATT and CDR2 SNEGSKA come from the germline V gene (reference sequence). The V and J ends lost 3 bases and 4 bases, in that order; junction bases with no gene match: 7. The CDR3 reads CSASPLAGSYEQYF. The sequenced part of the CDR3 DNA is TGCAGTGCTAGTCCCCTAGCGGGATCGTACGAG.

The table lists this clone with many counts. Sequencing ends 3 residues short of the CDR3 end; the germline J gene provides the rest. This chain joins TRBV30 and TRBJ1-2; TRBD1 matches 7 bases. The germline V gene has CDR1 GTSNPN and CDR2 SVGIG (reference sequence). This CDR3 region has 15 residues. With V trimmed by 5 bases and J by 3 bases, 12 bases remained unmatched. The chain's CDR3 is CAWSKTGYPHYGYTF. CDR3 bases read: TGTGCCTGGTCTAAGACAGGGTATCCCCACTATGGC.

This clone was recorded many times. Read data end 3 residues before the CDR3 end; the end is taken from the germline J gene. The chain uses TRBV5-1 and TRBJ1-2; no definite D call. The CDR3 totals 12 residues. Trimming stripped 3 bases from V and 5 bases from J, with 8 bases between. The germline V gene has CDR1 SGHRS and CDR2 YFSETQ. The CDR3 sequence: CASSSDWYGYTF. The part of the CDR3 DNA that was read is TGCGCCAGCAGCTCTGACTGGTATGGC.

CDR3 sequence reads: CASSPGGFVYGYTF. Partial CDR3 DNA: TGTGCCAGTAGTCCAGGGGGGTTTGTCTATGGC. This sequence joins TRBV19 and TRBJ1-2, with TRBD1 identical over 7 bases. The sequenced fragment ends 3 residues before the CDR3 boundary, so the rest is inferred from the germline J gene. V shed 5 bases and J 4 bases; nucleotides not matched to a gene: 7. There are 14 residues in the CDR3. Germline-derived CDR1 and CDR2 are LNHDA and SQIVND (reference sequence).